This TCR beta chain was profiled in a study of T cells after yellow fever vaccination. Points from the study as a whole: Just a small share of clonotypes turned up in the CD4 compartment as well as the CD8 compartment.

V dropped 8 bases and J dropped 1 base, with 16 bases sitting between them. The length of the CDR3 is 15 residues. Researchers made TCR cDNA using 5'RACE template switching, and this step added a universal primer site and UMIs. TCRdb called the 5' RACE reads again in MiXCR, with one record for every CDR3 protein. The table has some 350,000 distinct CDR3 sequences, approximately 4% seen once. This clonotype was seen only a few times. Antigen unknown. The chain couples TRBV12-3 or TRBV12-4 to TRBJ2-3, with a weak D call TRBD2 (7 bases). Specimen: PBMCs, collected 5 days after the yellow fever booster vaccination. This sequence was found in a man aged 18 to 30 who received the YFV17D yellow fever vaccine. CDR3 nucleotides: TGTGCCAGCGGAGCTGGGGGGGGCGGCACAGATACGCAGTATTTT. It translates to CASGAGGGGTDTQYF.